The sequence of this TCR beta chain was determined in a study of blood T cell repertoires in COVID-19. Turning to the study itself: Samples taken during acute and convalescent COVID-19 were collected in the United States, Italy and Spain.

Authors' methods: Reference gene primer amplification yielded estimated nucleated cell counts. Generated by immunoSEQ multiplex PCR, the TCRdb table keeps only in-frame clones and is missing some. D and trimming were read from the DNA, whereas the V and J calls and clone size are those reported in that table. Found here are around 180,000 clones, roughly 88% of them singletons; the top ten hold around 3.3%. CDR1 SGHKS and CDR2 YYEKEE come from the germline V gene (reference sequence). Trimming removed 6 bases at V and 4 bases at J, with 15 bases between. The CDR3 is 14 residues long. The receptor was derived from a man in his sixties with acute or convalescent COVID-19. The J gene is TRBJ2-3, the V gene TRBV5-5, with D maybe TRBD2 (6 bases). The sequencing input was peripheral blood. Here the CDR3 reads CASTITGVSDTQYF. The CDR3 DNA is TGTGCCAGCACTATCACGGGGGTTTCAGATACGCAGTATTTT.